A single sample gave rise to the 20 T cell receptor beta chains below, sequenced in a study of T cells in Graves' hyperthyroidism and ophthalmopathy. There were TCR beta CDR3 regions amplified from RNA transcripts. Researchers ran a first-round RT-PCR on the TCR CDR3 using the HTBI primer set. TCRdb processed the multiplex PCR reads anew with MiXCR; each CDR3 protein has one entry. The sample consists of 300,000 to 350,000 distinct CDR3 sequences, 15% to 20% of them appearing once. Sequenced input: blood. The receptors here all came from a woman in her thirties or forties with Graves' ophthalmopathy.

CDR3 DNA sequence: TGTGCCAGCAGCCGGCTACAGGGTCGGAGCGAGCAGTACTTC. Its translation is CASSRLQGRSEQYF. This chain joins TRBV11-2 and TRBJ2-7; D might be TRBD1 (6 bases). V lost 5 bases, J lost 6 bases, and 17 bases lay in between. Germline lookup yields CDR1 SGHAT and CDR2 FQNNGV. The CDR3 runs to 14 residues.

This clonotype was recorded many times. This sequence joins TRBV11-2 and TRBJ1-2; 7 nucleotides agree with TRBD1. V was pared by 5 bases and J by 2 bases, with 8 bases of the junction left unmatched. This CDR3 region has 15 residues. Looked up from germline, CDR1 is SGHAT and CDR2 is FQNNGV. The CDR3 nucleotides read TGTGCCAGCAGCGTACAGGGGTGGTACAACTATGGCTACACCTTC. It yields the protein CASSVQGWYNYGYTF.

CDR3 region: CSAYDSYGYTF. CDR3 in DNA: TGCAGTGCTTACGACAGCTATGGCTACACCTTC. This chain uses TRBV20-1 with TRBJ1-2; tentatively, D is TRBD1 (5 bases). Trimming removed 5 bases from V and 4 bases from J, with 8 bases in between. The CDR3 consists of 11 residues. Germline-derived CDR1 and CDR2 are DFQATT and SNEGSKA (reference sequence).

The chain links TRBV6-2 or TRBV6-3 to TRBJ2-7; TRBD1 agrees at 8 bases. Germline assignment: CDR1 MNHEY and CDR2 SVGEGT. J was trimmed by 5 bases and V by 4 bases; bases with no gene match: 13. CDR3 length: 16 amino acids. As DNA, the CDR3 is TGTGCCAGCAGTTTCTACGGACAGGGACGAAGGAACGAGCAGTACTTC. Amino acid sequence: CASSFYGQGRRNEQYF.

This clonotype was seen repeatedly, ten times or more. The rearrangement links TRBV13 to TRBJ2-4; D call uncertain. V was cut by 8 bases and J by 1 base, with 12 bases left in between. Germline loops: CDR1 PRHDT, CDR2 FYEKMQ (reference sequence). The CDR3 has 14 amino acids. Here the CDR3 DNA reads TGTGCCAGCCATCACTCCCTTGCCAAAAACATTCAGTACTTC. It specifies CASHHSLAKNIQYF.

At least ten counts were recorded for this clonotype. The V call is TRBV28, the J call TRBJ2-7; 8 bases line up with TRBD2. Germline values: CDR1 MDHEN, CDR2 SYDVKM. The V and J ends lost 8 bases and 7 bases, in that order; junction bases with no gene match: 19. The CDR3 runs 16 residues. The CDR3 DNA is TGTGCCAGCGCATCCTTTTTGGCGGGAGGCGGTTGGGAGCAGTACTTC. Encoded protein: CASASFLAGGGWEQYF.

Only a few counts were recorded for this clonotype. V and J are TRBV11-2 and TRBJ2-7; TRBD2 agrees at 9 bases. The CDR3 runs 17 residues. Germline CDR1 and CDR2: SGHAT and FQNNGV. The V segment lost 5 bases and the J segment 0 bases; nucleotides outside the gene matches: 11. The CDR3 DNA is TGTGCCAGCAGCCAGGGGACTAGCCGAAGGAGCTCCTACGAGCAGTACTTC. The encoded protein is CASSQGTSRRSSYEQYF.

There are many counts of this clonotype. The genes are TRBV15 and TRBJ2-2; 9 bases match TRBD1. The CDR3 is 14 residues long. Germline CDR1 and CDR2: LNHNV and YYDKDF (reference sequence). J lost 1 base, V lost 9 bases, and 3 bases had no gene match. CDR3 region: CATSDRGNTGELFF. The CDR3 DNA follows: TGTGCCACTTCGGACAGGGGGAACACCGGGGAGCTGTTTTTT.

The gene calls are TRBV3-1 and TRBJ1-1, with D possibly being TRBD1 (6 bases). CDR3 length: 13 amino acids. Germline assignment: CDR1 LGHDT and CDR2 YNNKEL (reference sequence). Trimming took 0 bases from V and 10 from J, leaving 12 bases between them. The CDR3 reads CASSQDLKGGAFF. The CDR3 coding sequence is TGTGCCAGCAGCCAAGATTTAAAGGGGGGAGCTTTCTTT.

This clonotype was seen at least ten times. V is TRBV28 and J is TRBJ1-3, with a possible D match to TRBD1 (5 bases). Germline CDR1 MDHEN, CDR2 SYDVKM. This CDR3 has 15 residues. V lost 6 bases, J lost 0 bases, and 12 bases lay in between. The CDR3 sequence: CASRHDRTSGNTIYF. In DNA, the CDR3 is TGTGCCAGCAGACACGACAGAACCTCTGGAAACACCATATATTTT. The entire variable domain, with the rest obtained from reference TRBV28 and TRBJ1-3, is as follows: DVKVTQSSRYLVKRTGEKVFLECVQDMDHENMFWYRQDPGLGLRLIYFSYDVKMKEKGDIPEGYSVSREKKERFSLILESASTNQTSMYLCASRHDRTSGNTIYFGEGSWLTVV.

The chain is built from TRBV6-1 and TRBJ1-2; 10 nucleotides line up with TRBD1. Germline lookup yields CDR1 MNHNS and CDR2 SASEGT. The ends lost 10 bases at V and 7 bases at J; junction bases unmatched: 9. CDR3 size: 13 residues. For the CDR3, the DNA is TGTGCCACCAGAAGACAGGGGGCGGGTGGCTACACCTTC. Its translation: CATRRQGAGGYTF.

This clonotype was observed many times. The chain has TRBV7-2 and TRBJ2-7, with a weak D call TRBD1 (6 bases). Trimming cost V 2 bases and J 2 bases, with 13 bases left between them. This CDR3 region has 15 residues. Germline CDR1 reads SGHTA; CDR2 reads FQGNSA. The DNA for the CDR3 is TGTGCCAGCAGCTTATCAGGGGTTCGCGCCTACGAGCAGTACTTC. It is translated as CASSLSGVRAYEQYF.

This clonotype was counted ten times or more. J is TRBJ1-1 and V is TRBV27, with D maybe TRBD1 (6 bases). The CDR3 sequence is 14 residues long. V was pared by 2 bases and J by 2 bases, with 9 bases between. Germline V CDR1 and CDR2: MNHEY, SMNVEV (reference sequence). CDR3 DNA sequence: TGTGCCAGCAGTTTAGCAGGGGCCAACACTGAAGCTTTCTTT. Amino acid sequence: CASSLAGANTEAFF.

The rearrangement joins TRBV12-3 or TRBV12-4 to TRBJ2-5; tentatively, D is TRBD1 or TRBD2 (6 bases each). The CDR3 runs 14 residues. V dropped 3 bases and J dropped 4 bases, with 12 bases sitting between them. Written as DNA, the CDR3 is TGTGCCAGCAGTTTCTCGGGGGCGGGAGAGACCCAGTACTTC. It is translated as CASSFSGAGETQYF.

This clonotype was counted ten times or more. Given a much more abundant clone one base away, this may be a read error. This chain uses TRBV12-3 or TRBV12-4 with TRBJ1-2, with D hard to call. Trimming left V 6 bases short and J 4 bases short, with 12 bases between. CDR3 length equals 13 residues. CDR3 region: CASSPRGSYGYTF. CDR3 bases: TGTGCCAGCAGCCCTCGGGGTTCCTATGGCTACACCTTC.

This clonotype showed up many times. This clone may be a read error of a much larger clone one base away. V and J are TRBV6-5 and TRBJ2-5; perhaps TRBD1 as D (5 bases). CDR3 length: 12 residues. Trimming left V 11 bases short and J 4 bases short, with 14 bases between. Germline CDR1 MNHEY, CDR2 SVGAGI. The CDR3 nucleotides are TGTGCCGCAGAAGGGGCCAGAGAGACCCAGTACTTC. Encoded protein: CAAEGARETQYF.

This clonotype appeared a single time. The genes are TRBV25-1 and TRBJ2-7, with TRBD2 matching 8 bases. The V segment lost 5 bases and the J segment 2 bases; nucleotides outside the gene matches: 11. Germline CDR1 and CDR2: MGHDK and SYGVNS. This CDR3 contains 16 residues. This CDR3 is CASSPRPGLVTYEQYF. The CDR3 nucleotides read TGTGCCAGCAGTCCCCGACCGGGACTAGTAACCTACGAGCAGTACTTC.

In DNA form, the CDR3 reads TGTGCCAGCAGCCAAGCGACAGGGGCGAACTCCTACGAGCAGTACTTC. It encodes CASSQATGANSYEQYF. The rearrangement joins TRBV4-2 to TRBJ2-7, with 8 bases identical to TRBD1. The CDR3 runs 16 residues. Germline CDR1 and CDR2: LGHNA and YNFKEQ. With 1 base clipped from V and 0 bases from J, the junction kept 5 bases outside the gene matches.

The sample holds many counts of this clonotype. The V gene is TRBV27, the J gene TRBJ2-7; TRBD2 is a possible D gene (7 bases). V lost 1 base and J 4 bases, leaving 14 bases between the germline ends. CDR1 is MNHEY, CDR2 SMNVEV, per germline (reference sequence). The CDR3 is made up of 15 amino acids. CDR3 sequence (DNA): TGTGCCAGCAGTTTATATGGAGGGGGGGGGTACGAGCAGTACTTC. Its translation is CASSLYGGGGYEQYF.

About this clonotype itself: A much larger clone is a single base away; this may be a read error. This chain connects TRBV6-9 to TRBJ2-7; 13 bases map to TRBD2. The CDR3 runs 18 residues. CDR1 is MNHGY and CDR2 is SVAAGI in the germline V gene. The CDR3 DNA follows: TGTGCCCGCAGTTACGGCCGGACTAGCGGGAGTATTTCCTACGAGCAGTACTTC. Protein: CARSYGRTSGSISYEQYF.